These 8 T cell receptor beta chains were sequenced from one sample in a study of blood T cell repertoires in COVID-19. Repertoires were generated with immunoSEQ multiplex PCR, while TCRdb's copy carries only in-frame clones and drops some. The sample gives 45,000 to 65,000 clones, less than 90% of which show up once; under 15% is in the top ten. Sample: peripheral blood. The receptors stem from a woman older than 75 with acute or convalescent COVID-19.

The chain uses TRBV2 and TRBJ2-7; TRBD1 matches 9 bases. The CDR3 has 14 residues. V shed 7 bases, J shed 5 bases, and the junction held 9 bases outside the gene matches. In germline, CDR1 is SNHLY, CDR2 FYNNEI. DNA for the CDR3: TGTGCCAGCAACAGGACAGGGGCCGTGAACGAGCAGTACTTC. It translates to CASNRTGAVNEQYF.

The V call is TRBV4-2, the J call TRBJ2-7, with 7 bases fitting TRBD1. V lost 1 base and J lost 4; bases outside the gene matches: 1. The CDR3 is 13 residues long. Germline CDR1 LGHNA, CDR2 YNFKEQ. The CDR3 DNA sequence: TGTGCCAGCAGCCAAGTACAGGGGTACGAGCAGTACTTC. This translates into CASSQVQGYEQYF.

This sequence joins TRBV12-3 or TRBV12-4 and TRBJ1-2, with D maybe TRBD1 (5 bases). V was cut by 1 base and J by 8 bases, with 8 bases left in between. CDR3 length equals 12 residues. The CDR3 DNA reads TGTGCCAGCAGTTTAGGATCAGGGGGCTACACCTTC. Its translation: CASSLGSGGYTF.

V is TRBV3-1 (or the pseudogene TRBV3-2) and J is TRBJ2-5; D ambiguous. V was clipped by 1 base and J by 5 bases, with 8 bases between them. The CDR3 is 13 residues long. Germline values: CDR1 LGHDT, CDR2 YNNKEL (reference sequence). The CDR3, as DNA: TGTGCCAGCAGCCAAGGCTCCGGGGAGACCCAGTACTTC. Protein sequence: CASSQGSGETQYF.

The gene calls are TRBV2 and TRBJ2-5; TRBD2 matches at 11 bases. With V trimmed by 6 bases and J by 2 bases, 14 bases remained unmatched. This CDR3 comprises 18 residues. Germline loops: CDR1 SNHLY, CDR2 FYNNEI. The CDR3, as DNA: TGTGCCAGCAGCCATCTAGCGGGGGGCAACCGGGATCAAGAGACCCAGTACTTC. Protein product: CASSHLAGGNRDQETQYF.

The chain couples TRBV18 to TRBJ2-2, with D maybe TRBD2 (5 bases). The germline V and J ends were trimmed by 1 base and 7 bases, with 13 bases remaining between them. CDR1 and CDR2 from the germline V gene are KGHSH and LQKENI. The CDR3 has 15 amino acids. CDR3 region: CASSPLVSEGGELFF. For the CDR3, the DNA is TGTGCCAGCTCACCACTTGTATCCGAGGGCGGGGAGCTGTTTTTT.

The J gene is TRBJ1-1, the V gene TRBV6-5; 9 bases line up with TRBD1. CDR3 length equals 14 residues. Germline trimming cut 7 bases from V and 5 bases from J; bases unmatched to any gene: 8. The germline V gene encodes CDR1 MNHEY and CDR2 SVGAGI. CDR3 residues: CASTADRGDTEAFF. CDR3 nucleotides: TGTGCCAGCACCGCGGACAGGGGTGATACTGAAGCTTTCTTT.

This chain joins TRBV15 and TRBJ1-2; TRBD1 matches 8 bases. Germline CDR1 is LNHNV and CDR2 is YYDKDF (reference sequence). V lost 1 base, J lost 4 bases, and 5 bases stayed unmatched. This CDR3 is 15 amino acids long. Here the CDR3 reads CATSRGQGAGYGYTF. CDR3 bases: TGTGCCACCAGCAGAGGGCAGGGGGCCGGCTATGGCTACACCTTC.